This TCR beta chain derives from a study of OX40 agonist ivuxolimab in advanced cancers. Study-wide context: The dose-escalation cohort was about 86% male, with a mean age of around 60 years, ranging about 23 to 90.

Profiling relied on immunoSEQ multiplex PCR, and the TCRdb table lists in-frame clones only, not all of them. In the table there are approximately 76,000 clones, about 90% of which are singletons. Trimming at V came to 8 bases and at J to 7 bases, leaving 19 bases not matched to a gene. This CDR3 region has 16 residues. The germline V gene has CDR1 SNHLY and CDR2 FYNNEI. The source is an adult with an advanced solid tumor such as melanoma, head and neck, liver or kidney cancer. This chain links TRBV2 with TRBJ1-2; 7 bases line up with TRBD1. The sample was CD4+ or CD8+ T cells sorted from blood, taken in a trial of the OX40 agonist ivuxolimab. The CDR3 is CASLWHNSGTEPGYTF. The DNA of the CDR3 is TGTGCCAGCTTGTGGCACAACTCCGGGACAGAGCCTGGCTACACCTTC.